A selection of T cell receptor beta chains follows, all from one sample in a study of TIL therapy for anti-PD-1-resistant metastatic lung cancer. Sequenced by immunoSEQ multiplex PCR; TCRdb stores in-frame clones only, minus some. This sample yields 50,000 or so clones, of which roughly 85% are seen a single time; more than 4.5% belongs to the top ten. The sample here was blood, taken at baseline. Receptors were obtained from a woman between 30 and 80 years old with non-small cell lung cancer. Each CDR3 is given with its conserved first and last residue. Each record gives: V gene, clone size, J gene, D gene, CDR3 protein, CDR3 DNA. D genes are given only for firm matches. Some rows mark clone size as missing; the rest say once, few, many or name a class of expanded clone.

V: TRBV28; size: -; J: TRBJ2-3; D: -; CDR3: CASSPGTSTDTQYF; DNA: TGTGCCAGCAGTCCCGGGACTAGCACAGATACGCAGTATTTT
V: TRBV5-1; size: -; J: TRBJ2-1; D: TRBD2; CDR3: CASSLALAGAQEQFF; DNA: TGCGCCAGCAGCTTGGCGTTAGCGGGGGCTCAGGAGCAGTTCTTC
V: TRBV5-1; size: -; J: TRBJ2-1; D: -; CDR3: CASSLSSPYNEQFF; DNA: TGCGCCAGCAGCTTATCTTCTCCCTACAATGAGCAGTTCTTC
V: TRBV10-3; size: -; J: TRBJ1-1; D: TRBD1; CDR3: CASSYGGTGATEAFF; DNA: TGTGCCAGCAGTTACGGGGGCACAGGGGCCACTGAAGCTTTCTTT
V: TRBV19; size: -; J: TRBJ2-1; D: -; CDR3: CASSAPDTTNEQFF; DNA: TGTGCCAGTAGTGCTCCGGACACGACGAATGAGCAGTTCTTC
V: TRBV7-9; size: -; J: TRBJ1-2; D: -; CDR3: CASSSRQETPYGYTF; DNA: TGTGCCAGCAGCTCCAGACAGGAGACCCCCTATGGCTACACCTTC
V: TRBV7-2; size: -; J: TRBJ2-7; D: -; CDR3: CASSLVGGAREQYF; DNA: TGTGCCAGCAGCTTAGTGGGGGGAGCGAGGGAGCAGTACTTC
V: TRBV19; size: once; J: TRBJ2-7; D: TRBD1; CDR3: CASSKPGQGASYEQYF; DNA: TGTGCCAGTAGTAAACCGGGACAGGGGGCCTCCTACGAGCAGTACTTC
V: TRBV6-5; size: -; J: TRBJ2-5; D: TRBD2; CDR3: CASSSGLAGVETQYF; DNA: TGTGCCAGCAGCTCAGGACTAGCGGGAGTAGAGACCCAGTACTTC
V: TRBV28; size: -; J: TRBJ2-7; D: TRBD2; CDR3: CASSSGLIYEQYF; DNA: TGTGCCAGCAGTTCGGGACTAATCTACGAGCAGTACTTC
V: TRBV1; size: -; J: TRBJ1-4; D: -; CDR3: CTSSQDRQGATNEKLFF; DNA: TGCACCAGCAGCCAAGATCGTCAGGGGGCAACTAATGAAAAACTGTTTTTT
V: TRBV5-6; size: -; J: TRBJ2-4; D: -; CDR3: CASSSIAKNIQYF; DNA: TGTGCCAGCAGCTCTATAGCCAAAAACATTCAGTACTTC
V: TRBV11-2; size: -; J: TRBJ2-2; D: -; CDR3: CASSRGGGGATGELFF; DNA: TGTGCCAGCAGCCGGGGCGGAGGGGGCGCGACCGGGGAGCTGTTTTTT
V: TRBV6-5; size: -; J: TRBJ2-1; D: TRBD2; CDR3: CASSYRGLAGSNEQFF; DNA: TGTGCCAGCAGTTACCGGGGACTAGCGGGGTCCAATGAGCAGTTCTTC
V: TRBV2; size: -; J: TRBJ1-1; D: -; CDR3: CASSASRLNTEAFF; DNA: TGTGCCAGCAGTGCCTCCAGGTTGAACACTGAAGCTTTCTTT
V: TRBV6-5; size: -; J: TRBJ1-1; D: -; CDR3: CASSRRGMNTEAFF; DNA: TGTGCCAGCTCAAGACGCGGTATGAACACTGAAGCTTTCTTT
V: TRBV25-1; size: -; J: TRBJ2-5; D: -; CDR3: CASSERHNQETQYF; DNA: TGTGCCAGCAGTGAAAGACATAACCAAGAGACCCAGTACTTC
V: TRBV27; size: -; J: TRBJ1-2; D: -; CDR3: CASSPGGGRGYGYTF; DNA: TGTGCCAGCAGTCCGGGTGGCGGTCGGGGCTATGGCTACACCTTC
V: TRBV27; size: few; J: TRBJ1-5; D: TRBD1; CDR3: CASSVEGAVNQPQHF; DNA: TGTGCCAGCAGTGTTGAGGGGGCGGTCAATCAGCCCCAGCATTTT
V: TRBV6-1; size: once; J: TRBJ2-6; D: -; CDR3: CARGNSGANVLTF; DNA: TGTGCCCGGGGAAACTCTGGGGCCAACGTCCTGACTTTC
V: TRBV10-2; size: -; J: TRBJ1-5; D: -; CDR3: CASSSGSNQPQHF; DNA: TGCGCCAGCAGTTCGGGGAGCAATCAGCCCCAGCATTTT
V: TRBV29-1; size: -; J: TRBJ2-7; D: -; CDR3: CSVGRGSNEQYF; DNA: TGCAGCGTTGGAAGGGGTTCCAACGAGCAGTACTTC
V: TRBV29-1; size: few; J: TRBJ1-2; D: TRBD1; CDR3: CSVEGRGPGGYTF; DNA: TGCAGCGTTGAAGGCAGGGGGCCTGGAGGCTACACCTTC
V: TRBV5-4; size: -; J: TRBJ1-3; D: -; CDR3: CASSLGSGNTIYF; DNA: TGTGCCAGCAGCTTGGGGAGTGGAAACACCATATATTTT
V: TRBV5-1; size: -; J: TRBJ1-1; D: -; CDR3: CATTETVDGSTEAFF; DNA: TGCGCCACCACTGAGACCGTCGATGGTAGCACTGAAGCTTTCTTT
V: TRBV4-2; size: -; J: TRBJ2-2; D: TRBD2; CDR3: CASSKTSGGARSTGELFF; DNA: TGTGCCAGCAGCAAAACTAGCGGGGGGGCTAGGAGCACCGGGGAGCTGTTTTTT
V: TRBV6-1; size: -; J: TRBJ2-7; D: -; CDR3: CASSDDGGGSYEQYF; DNA: TGTGCCAGCAGTGACGACGGGGGTGGGTCCTACGAGCAGTACTTC
V: TRBV7-2; size: -; J: TRBJ1-2; D: -; CDR3: CASSLGPGENYGYTF; DNA: TGTGCCAGCAGCTTAGGTCCGGGGGAAAACTATGGCTACACCTTC
V: TRBV15; size: -; J: TRBJ2-2; D: -; CDR3: CATSRSRVLGGELFF; DNA: TGTGCCACCAGCAGAAGTCGGGTTCTGGGCGGGGAGCTGTTTTTT
V: TRBV6-1; size: -; J: TRBJ2-1; D: -; CDR3: CASSEWQNYNEQFF; DNA: TGTGCCAGCAGTGAATGGCAGAACTACAATGAGCAGTTCTTC
V: TRBV27; size: -; J: TRBJ1-5; D: -; CDR3: CASSLSGNQPQHF; DNA: TGTGCCAGCAGTTTATCGGGCAATCAGCCCCAGCATTTT
V: TRBV18; size: once; J: TRBJ2-1; D: -; CDR3: CASSPPVVSEQFF; DNA: TGTGCCAGCTCACCACCGGTAGTAAGTGAGCAGTTCTTC
V: TRBV9; size: few; J: TRBJ2-7; D: TRBD1; CDR3: CASSGPGQGSVEQYF; DNA: TGTGCCAGCAGCGGACCGGGACAGGGGAGTGTCGAGCAGTACTTC
V: TRBV9; size: -; J: TRBJ2-4; D: -; CDR3: CASSVGRDSTAKNIQYF; DNA: TGTGCCAGCAGCGTAGGCAGGGACTCTACAGCCAAAAACATTCAGTACTTC
V: TRBV28; size: -; J: TRBJ1-6; D: TRBD1; CDR3: CASSLWAGGQNSPLHF; DNA: TGTGCCAGCAGTTTATGGGCGGGGGGACAGAATTCACCCCTCCACTTT
V: TRBV11-2; size: -; J: TRBJ2-7; D: TRBD2; CDR3: CASRSTSDRNPYEQYF; DNA: TGTGCCAGCAGATCGACTAGCGACCGTAACCCCTACGAGCAGTACTTC
V: TRBV28; size: -; J: TRBJ1-1; D: TRBD1; CDR3: CASSSGQLAEAFF; DNA: TGTGCCAGCAGTTCGGGACAGTTAGCTGAAGCTTTCTTT
V: TRBV16; size: -; J: TRBJ1-4; D: -; CDR3: CASSQSNEKLFF; DNA: TGTGCCAGCAGCCAATCGAATGAAAAACTGTTTTTT
V: TRBV10-3; size: -; J: TRBJ2-1; D: TRBD2; CDR3: CAISESGSGSSIEQFF; DNA: TGTGCCATCAGTGAGTCGGGTAGCGGGAGCTCCATTGAGCAGTTCTTC
V: TRBV5-1; size: -; J: TRBJ2-7; D: -; CDR3: CASSLYTGTYEQYF; DNA: TGCGCCAGCAGCTTGTATACGGGAACGTACGAGCAGTACTTC
V: TRBV7-2; size: -; J: TRBJ2-1; D: TRBD2; CDR3: CASSPDTSGGRDEQFF; DNA: TGTGCCAGCAGCCCCGACACTAGCGGGGGGAGAGATGAGCAGTTCTTC
V: TRBV2; size: -; J: TRBJ2-5; D: -; CDR3: CASSDLGPPETQYF; DNA: TGTGCCAGCAGTGATCTGGGCCCCCCAGAGACCCAGTACTTC
V: TRBV19; size: -; J: TRBJ2-3; D: TRBD1; CDR3: CASSHDRGRTDTQYF; DNA: TGTGCCAGTAGCCACGACAGGGGTCGTACAGATACGCAGTATTTT
V: TRBV19; size: -; J: TRBJ2-2; D: TRBD2; CDR3: CASTSAGTSGVGTGELFF; DNA: TGTGCCAGTACCTCAGCCGGGACTAGCGGGGTTGGCACCGGGGAGCTGTTTTTT
V: TRBV27; size: few; J: TRBJ2-7; D: -; CDR3: CASKDSGGRNEQYF; DNA: TGTGCCAGTAAGGATAGTGGGGGGCGAAACGAGCAGTACTTC
V: TRBV28; size: -; J: TRBJ1-2; D: -; CDR3: CASTLGLGHGYTF; DNA: TGTGCCAGCACCCTCGGTTTAGGACATGGCTACACCTTC
V: TRBV2; size: -; J: TRBJ1-2; D: -; CDR3: CAGGRAPDDYGYTF; DNA: TGTGCGGGCGGGAGGGCCCCGGATGACTATGGCTACACCTTC
V: TRBV5-1; size: once; J: TRBJ2-1; D: TRBD2; CDR3: CASSSPNGRGGNNEQFF; DNA: TGCGCCAGCAGCTCACCGAACGGGCGGGGGGGCAACAATGAGCAGTTCTTC
V: TRBV6-1; size: -; J: TRBJ1-2; D: -; CDR3: CASSEEIGGVGGVYGYTF; DNA: TGTGCCAGCAGTGAAGAGATTGGAGGTGTTGGGGGGGTCTATGGCTACACCTTC
V: TRBV27; size: -; J: TRBJ2-2; D: TRBD1; CDR3: CASSLLTGTATGELFF; DNA: TGTGCCAGCAGTTTACTGACAGGGACGGCCACCGGGGAGCTGTTTTTT
V: TRBV5-5; size: few; J: TRBJ2-7; D: TRBD1; CDR3: CASSLSTGGYEQYF; DNA: TGTGCCAGCAGCTTGAGCACAGGGGGCTACGAGCAGTACTTC
V: TRBV10-1; size: few; J: TRBJ2-7; D: -; CDR3: CASSEFQEGAGTYF; DNA: TGCGCCAGCAGTGAGTTTCAGGAAGGGGCCGGGACGTACTTC
V: TRBV7-9; size: -; J: TRBJ1-1; D: TRBD1; CDR3: CASSFGTGSPEAFF; DNA: TGTGCCAGCAGCTTCGGGACAGGGAGCCCTGAAGCTTTCTTT
V: TRBV4-1; size: few; J: TRBJ1-5; D: TRBD1; CDR3: CASSLTGGTSNQPQHF; DNA: TGCGCCAGCAGCCTCACAGGGGGAACGAGCAATCAGCCCCAGCATTTT
V: TRBV7-9; size: few; J: TRBJ1-1; D: -; CDR3: CASSSGQNTEAFF; DNA: TGTGCCAGCAGCTCCGGACAGAACACTGAAGCTTTCTTT
V: TRBV7-8; size: -; J: TRBJ2-7; D: -; CDR3: CASSLTRDEQYF; DNA: TGTGCCAGCAGCTTAACCAGGGACGAGCAGTACTTC
V: TRBV21-1; size: -; J: TRBJ2-1; D: -; CDR3: CASSRQGRENEQFF; DNA: TGTGCCAGCAGCAGGCAGGGTAGGGAGAATGAGCAGTTCTTC
V: TRBV29-1; size: once; J: TRBJ1-1; D: -; CDR3: CSVEDGDYTEAFF; DNA: TGCAGCGTTGAAGACGGGGATTACACTGAAGCTTTCTTT
V: TRBV28; size: -; J: TRBJ1-2; D: TRBD1; CDR3: CASSLTGLYYGYTF; DNA: TGTGCCAGCAGTTTGACAGGGTTATACTATGGCTACACCTTC